The clone carrying this TCR beta chain was found once. The data derive from a study of blood T cell repertoires in COVID-19. Per the original methods: Estimation of nucleated cell counts relied on the amplification of reference gene primers. Using immunoSEQ multiplex PCR, the repertoire was profiled, and TCRdb retains in-frame clones only, with some absent. That table gives V, J and clone size, and the DNA gave D and trimming. The sample includes about 380,000 clones, about 90% of them seen just once. The age range of participants was about 18 to 95 years, with residence in under 30 US areas. Participant reports of clinical history set cohort assignment. Among Cohort 3 donors, those recovered had two negative PCRs, clearance, or symptom resolution. Trimming removed 1 base at V and 0 bases at J, with 11 bases between. The germline CDR1 and CDR2 sequences are SGHRS and YFSETQ. This CDR3 has 16 residues.

This sequence joins TRBV5-1 and TRBJ2-1; TRBD2 might be the D (7 bases). Sequencing input: PBMCs or T cells enriched from blood (not recorded which). This clonotype was sampled from a man aged 25-45 years who had recovered from COVID-19. CDR3 coding DNA: TGCGCCAGCAGCTTGAGGGGAGGGGGCTCCTACAATGAGCAGTTCTTC. Amino acids: CASSLRGGGSYNEQFF.